This T cell receptor beta chain was documented in a study of CD8 T cells in Susac syndrome. Study results and caveats: The relatively small number of individuals in the TCR sequencing and HLA analysis was acknowledged by the study.

From blood CD8+ and CD4+ T cells, the TCR beta chain was sequenced. TEMRA cells were FACS-enriched, with CD8+ and CD4+ T cells isolated negatively. After extraction with the RNeasy kit, roughly 0.45 to 1 ug of the RNA was reverse transcribed using random hexamers. Amplification of TCR beta CDR3 spanned 54 Vbeta and 13 Jbeta via immunoSEQ multiplex PCR. Via MiXCR, TCRdb re-called the immunoSEQ multiplex PCR reads, giving one row per CDR3 protein. The sample has about 300,000 distinct CDR3 sequences; about nine tenths are singletons. To note about this clonotype: Its antigen is currently unknown.

The CDR3 has 18 amino acids. The V gene end was trimmed by 0 bases and the J gene end by 7 bases; junction bases not matched to a gene: 10. Germline loops: CDR1 DFQATT, CDR2 SNEGSKA (reference sequence). Sequenced sample: CD8+ T cells from PBMCs. The receptor was derived from a human donor with multiple sclerosis. The chain recombines TRBV20-1 with TRBJ2-2; 14 nucleotides match TRBD2. The CDR3 here is CSARDLRGLAGEVGELFF. The CDR3 bases are TGCAGTGCTAGAGATCTGCGGGGACTAGCGGGAGAGGTCGGGGAGCTGTTTTTT.